This note documents a single T cell receptor (beta chain) sequence. Its antigen is undetermined. Multiplex touch-down PCR with TRB-A/B primers amplified rearranged V-D-J TRB sequences. Each CDR3 protein is one row after TCRdb ran MiXCR on the multiplex PCR reads. The table records fewer than 2,500 distinct CDR3 sequences, around 22% of them present only once. TCR beta rearrangements were amplified from peripheral blood genomic DNA. This sample stems from a study of T cell repertoires in aging, cancer and after chemotherapy. Study-level background: Donors were grouped into six age bands spanning 30 or younger through 70 or older. Pre- and post-chemotherapy samples were paired from glioblastoma patients treated with temozolomide-based therapy. General observations from the study: In healthy donors, age-related TCR diversity loss mainly reflected lost richness. No conclusions about immunological memory after chemotherapy can be drawn from the repertoire data.

The CDR3 is made up of 17 amino acids. Germline values: CDR1 MNHNS, CDR2 SASEGT. Trimming shortened V by 4 bases and J by 2 bases, and 15 bases separated the two germline ends. The sample consisted of blood. The TCR sequence derives from a human donor with a solid tumor. The V gene is TRBV6-1, the J gene TRBJ1-6, with TRBD1 as a possible D gene (6 bases). CDR3 nucleotide sequence: TGTGCCAGCAGTGGGGGGTACAGGGAGCCCTATAATTCACCCCTCCACTTT. Residues: CASSGGYREPYNSPLHF.